One and the same sample provided the 24 T cell receptor beta chains below, sequenced in a study of blood T cell repertoires in COVID-19. Method: immunoSEQ multiplex PCR; TCRdb's copy keeps in-frame clones and lacks some. The sample holds around 85,000 clones, roughly 89% seen once. The sequenced material came from peripheral blood. These receptors were obtained from a woman aged 80 or older with active or convalescent COVID-19.

DNA for the CDR3: TGTGCCAGCTCACAACAGCCCAACTATGGCTACACCTTC. This sequence encodes CASSQQPNYGYTF. The J gene is TRBJ1-2, the V gene TRBV18; D is ambiguous. Trimming cost V 4 bases and J 2 bases, with 8 bases left between them. Germline V CDR1 and CDR2: KGHSH, LQKENI. This CDR3 has 13 amino acids.

The V and J genes are TRBV10-3 and TRBJ2-3; 8 positions agree with TRBD2. CDR1 and CDR2 from the germline V gene are ENHRY and SYGVKD. After removal of 5 bases from V and 4 bases from J, the junction contained 23 bases not matched to a gene. This CDR3 region has 20 residues. In DNA, the CDR3 is TGTGCCATCAGTATGGAGCGTGGGCTAGCGGGCCCACGGGAAGCAGATACGCAGTATTTT. As protein: CAISMERGLAGPREADTQYF.

The V and J genes are TRBV19 and TRBJ1-2; the D is unclear. Trimming removed 1 base from V and 6 bases from J, with 12 bases in between. This CDR3 region has 14 residues. Germline V lookup: CDR1 LNHDA, CDR2 SQIVND (reference sequence). The CDR3 DNA reads as TGTGCCAGTAGTATAGTTGAGGGTCCGCATGGCTACACCTTC. Amino acids: CASSIVEGPHGYTF.

The chain combines TRBV29-1 with TRBJ1-1; 10 bases are a match to TRBD1. Looked up from germline, CDR1 is SQVTM and CDR2 is ANQGSEA. There are 15 residues in the CDR3. The V segment lost 5 bases and the J segment 1 base; nucleotides outside the gene matches: 7. The CDR3 loop reads CSVRQGAPANTEAFF. DNA of the CDR3: TGCAGCGTTCGACAGGGGGCGCCGGCGAACACTGAAGCTTTCTTT.

This chain connects TRBV15 to TRBJ1-1; D uncertain. V was clipped by 7 bases and J by 0 bases, with 15 bases between them. From germline, CDR1 is LNHNV and CDR2 YYDKDF (reference sequence). This CDR3 region has 15 residues. Here the CDR3 DNA reads TGTGCCACCACCCCCGAGGGTGGCATGAACACTGAAGCTTTCTTT. Amino acid sequence: CATTPEGGMNTEAFF.

This clone appeared a single time. J is TRBJ1-4 and V is TRBV19; D ambiguous. The CDR3 is made up of 14 amino acids. Trimming shortened V by 7 bases and J by 3 bases, and 12 bases separated the two germline ends. In germline, CDR1 is LNHDA, CDR2 SQIVND (reference sequence). The CDR3 is CASIGAGANEKLFF. The CDR3, as DNA: TGTGCCAGTATTGGTGCAGGTGCTAATGAAAAACTGTTTTTT. Variable domain in full (rest from reference TRBV19 and TRBJ1-4): DGGITQSPKYLFRKEGQNVTLSCEQNLNHDAMYWYRQDPGQGLRLIYYSQIVNDFQKGDIAEGYSVSREKKESFPLTVTSAQKNPTAFYLCASIGAGANEKLFFGSGTQLSVL.

The CDR3 reads CASSFSFLAGKSGRARGETQYF. The DNA for the CDR3 is TGTGCCAGCAGTTTCTCCTTTCTGGCAGGGAAAAGCGGGAGGGCCAGGGGAGAGACCCAGTACTTC. This rearrangement joins TRBV28 to TRBJ2-5; 10 bases are a match to TRBD2. The CDR3 runs to 22 residues. With 3 bases clipped from V and 4 bases from J, the junction kept 26 bases outside the gene matches. The germline gives CDR1 MDHEN, CDR2 SYDVKM.

This clone came up a few times. This chain links TRBV19 with TRBJ2-1; 11 nucleotides match TRBD2. This CDR3 is 15 amino acids long. Unmatched junction bases numbered 3, after V lost 4 bases and J lost 4 bases. Looked up from germline, CDR1 is LNHDA and CDR2 is SQIVND (reference sequence). For the CDR3, the DNA is TGTGCCAGTAGTAAGACTAGCGGGGTGTACAATGAGCAGTTCTTC. Translating gives CASSKTSGVYNEQFF.

This clone was counted a single time. The V gene is TRBV19, the J gene TRBJ2-1, with D perhaps TRBD1 (6 bases). This CDR3 contains 14 residues. From germline, CDR1 is LNHDA and CDR2 SQIVND (reference sequence). Trimming shortened V by 7 bases and J by 7 bases, and 17 bases separated the two germline ends. The CDR3 nucleotides read TGTGCCAGTAAGGGGTTCAACAGGGAAAATGAGCAGTTCTTC. It yields the protein CASKGFNRENEQFF.

CDR3 sequence: CASSLSSGTAEAFF. The CDR3 DNA reads as TGTGCCAGCAGCTTGAGTAGTGGGACAGCTGAAGCTTTCTTT. The chain recombines TRBV7-2 with TRBJ1-1; 7 nucleotides line up with TRBD1. The V gene's germline CDR1 is SGHTA and CDR2 FQGNSA. V lost 3 bases and J lost 6; bases outside the gene matches: 7. The CDR3 loop spans 14 amino acids.

The V and J genes are TRBV6-1 and TRBJ2-7; 12 bases line up with TRBD2. Germline assignment: CDR1 MNHNS and CDR2 SASEGT. The CDR3 extends over 14 amino acids. V shed 3 bases and J 5 bases; nucleotides not matched to a gene: 2. The CDR3 loop reads CASSDRLAGDEQYF. The CDR3 DNA follows: TGTGCCAGCAGTGATAGACTAGCGGGAGACGAGCAGTACTTC.

This chain connects TRBV5-1 to TRBJ2-1; 7 bases map to TRBD2. The CDR3 is 15 amino acids. V gave up 4 bases and J gave up 3 bases; unmatched junction bases: 7. Looked up from germline, CDR1 is SGHRS and CDR2 is YFSETQ. In DNA, the CDR3 is TGCGCCAGCAGCGACGGGGGGTCGTTCTACAATGAGCAGTTCTTC. This codes for CASSDGGSFYNEQFF.

CDR3 amino acids: CASSRRSGLPTDTQYF. CDR3 DNA: TGCGCCAGCAGTCGCCGTAGCGGCTTGCCCACAGATACGCAGTATTTT. The chain couples TRBV5-1 to TRBJ2-3; D possibly corresponds to TRBD2 (6 bases). Germline CDR1 reads SGHRS; CDR2 reads YFSETQ. V was cut by 5 bases and J by 2 bases, with 18 bases left in between. The length of the CDR3 is 16 residues. The full variable domain, in which reference TRBV5-1 and TRBJ2-3 provide the parts outside the CDR3, is KAGVTQTPRYLIKTRGQQVTLSCSPISGHRSVSWYQQTPGQGLQFLFEYFSETQRNKGNFPGRFSGRQFSNSRSEMNVSTLELGDSALYLCASSRRSGLPTDTQYFGPGTRLTVL.

This sequence joins TRBV5-6 and TRBJ2-3, with a tentative D call TRBD2 (6 bases). V gave up 0 bases and J gave up 1 base, with 12 bases separating them. The CDR3 runs 16 residues. Per germline, CDR1 SGHDT and CDR2 YYEEEE. This CDR3 reads CASSLGPSVGTDTQYF. In nucleotides, the CDR3 is TGTGCCAGCAGCTTGGGGCCTAGCGTGGGCACAGATACGCAGTATTTT.

The chain is built from TRBV5-5 and TRBJ2-5, with D perhaps TRBD2 (6 bases). This CDR3 has 16 residues. Germline V gene sequence: CDR1 SGHKS, CDR2 YYEKEE (reference sequence). V lost 2 bases and J lost 2, with 16 bases in between. Here the CDR3 reads CASSFTQRVFQETQYF. CDR3 in DNA: TGTGCCAGCAGCTTTACACAGCGGGTTTTTCAAGAGACCCAGTACTTC.

The rearrangement uses TRBV19 and TRBJ2-1, with 8 bases fitting TRBD2. Unmatched junction bases numbered 3, after V lost 2 bases and J lost 9 bases. CDR3 length: 13 residues. Germline lookup yields CDR1 LNHDA and CDR2 SQIVND (reference sequence). CDR3 protein: CASSIREGTEQFF. Written as DNA, the CDR3 is TGTGCCAGTAGTATACGGGAGGGCACTGAGCAGTTCTTC.

The V call is TRBV30, the J call TRBJ1-3, with D possibly TRBD1 on 5 matching bases. Per germline, CDR1 GTSNPN and CDR2 SVGIG (reference sequence). The CDR3 has 14 amino acids. Trimming pared 4 bases from V and 3 bases from J, leaving 13 bases between. The DNA for the CDR3 is TGTGCCTGGACTGGGGGGGTGGTTGGAAACACCATATATTTT. This gives the protein CAWTGGVVGNTIYF.

The rearrangement joins TRBV10-2 to TRBJ2-1; 15 bases map to TRBD2. Looked up from germline, CDR1 is WSHSY and CDR2 is SAAADI. This CDR3 comprises 21 residues. The V segment lost 7 bases and the J segment 7 bases; nucleotides outside the gene matches: 23. The CDR3 DNA reads TGCGCCAGCAAGCTGATGGGGACAGGACTAGCGGGAGGGCCAGTTAGAAATGAGCAGTTCTTC. Protein sequence: CASKLMGTGLAGGPVRNEQFF.

The rearrangement uses TRBV12-3 or TRBV12-4 and TRBJ1-2; a possible D gene is TRBD1 (6 bases). Trimming stripped 0 bases from V and 8 bases from J, with 10 bases between. The CDR3 is made up of 13 amino acids. DNA for the CDR3: TGTGCCAGCAGTTTAGCGCAGGGGCGAGGCTACACCTTC. Its protein is CASSLAQGRGYTF.

The gene calls are TRBV6-5 and TRBJ2-1; TRBD2 aligns across 10 bases. The CDR3 is made up of 14 amino acids. Per the germline V gene, CDR1 is MNHEY and CDR2 is SVGAGI. The V segment lost 5 bases and the J segment 10 bases; nucleotides outside the gene matches: 8. CDR3 region: CASSPSGREWEQFF. The CDR3, as DNA: TGTGCCAGCAGTCCTAGCGGGAGAGAATGGGAGCAGTTCTTC.

V gene TRBV5-1 combines with J gene TRBJ2-7; 9 nucleotides line up with TRBD1. V shed 4 bases, J shed 4 bases, and the junction held 9 bases outside the gene matches. Germline V gene sequence: CDR1 SGHRS, CDR2 YFSETQ. This CDR3 contains 15 residues. CDR3 in amino acids: CASSLSGTGLYEQYF. The CDR3 nucleotides are TGCGCCAGCAGCCTATCCGGGACAGGGCTATACGAGCAGTACTTC.

J is TRBJ2-5 and V is TRBV5-1; 7 positions match TRBD1. Losses at the gene ends were 6 bases for V and 5 bases for J; bases not matched to a gene: 10. In germline, CDR1 is SGHRS, CDR2 YFSETQ. This CDR3 contains 14 residues. The CDR3 spells CASKQGLIIETQYF. DNA for the CDR3: TGCGCCAGCAAACAGGGGTTAATAATTGAGACCCAGTACTTC.

The J gene is TRBJ1-2, the V gene TRBV5-1; no clear D. The CDR3 is 14 residues long. CDR1 and CDR2 (germline): SGHRS, YFSETQ. Deletions cut 4 bases from V and 1 base from J, with 11 bases between. The CDR3 loop is CASSGGGGNYGYTF. The CDR3 nucleotides read TGCGCCAGCAGCGGCGGAGGAGGTAACTATGGCTACACCTTC.

The rearrangement joins TRBV6-6 to TRBJ2-7; perhaps TRBD2 as D (6 bases). The CDR3 runs 13 residues. The V gene lost 1 base and the J gene lost 4 bases, with 8 bases spanning the gap. Germline CDR1 is MNHNY and CDR2 is SVGAGI (reference sequence). The DNA for the CDR3 is TGTGCCAGCAGTTACTTAGCGGCGTACGAGCAGTACTTC. Its translation: CASSYLAAYEQYF.